These 14 T cell receptor beta chains came from one sample sequenced in a study of T cells expressing NK-cell markers. TCRdb reprocessed the 5' RACE reads; each CDR3 protein has one entry and no DNA is given. The sample table includes roughly 180,000 distinct CDR3 sequences. The material sequenced was blood T cells: a sorted CD56 or NKG2C T cell subset, CD4+ or CD8+ T cells, or bulk PBMC T cells (not recorded which). The receptors here all came from a woman aged 18-70 years in good health.

This chain joins TRBV7-3 and TRBJ2-7; with no DNA, the TCRdb D assignment of TRBD1 cannot be verified. The germline gives CDR1 SGHTA, CDR2 FQGTGA. The CDR3 has 14 amino acids. The CDR3 here is CASSWDRGAREQYF. The full variable domain, in which reference TRBV7-3 and TRBJ2-7 provide the parts outside the CDR3, is GAGVSQTPSNKVTEKGKYVELRCDPISGHTALYWYRQSLGQGPEFLIYFQGTGAADDSGLPNDRFFAVRPEGSVSTLKIQRTERGDSAVYLCASSWDRGAREQYFGPGTRLTVT.

The chain employs TRBV6-1 and TRBJ2-7; TCRdb reports TRBD1, a call that lacks DNA to check it against. Germline assignment: CDR1 MNHNS and CDR2 SASEGT. This CDR3 spans 13 amino acids. CDR3 loop: CASNNGGWREQYF.

The CDR3 sequence: CASSVGTPSPLHF. The genes are TRBV28 and TRBJ1-6; TCRdb outputs TRBD1, but without DNA this stays unchecked. CDR3 size: 13 residues. CDR1 and CDR2 (germline): MDHEN, SYDVKM.

The chain uses TRBV25-1 and TRBJ2-2; TCRdb reports TRBD1, a call that lacks DNA to check it against. CDR3 length: 14 amino acids. In germline, CDR1 is MGHDK, CDR2 SYGVNS. The CDR3 spells CASISQGNTGELFF.

The chain is built from TRBV29-1 and TRBJ2-3; TCRdb's D gene call, TRBD2, goes unchecked for lack of DNA. This CDR3 comprises 15 residues. CDR1 and CDR2 from the germline V gene are SQVTM and ANQGSEA. The CDR3 is CSVDSGLAGTDTQYF.

The chain carries TRBV20-1 and TRBJ2-3; TCRdb indicates TRBD2, and absent DNA this call remains unverified. The germline V gene encodes CDR1 DFQATT and CDR2 SNEGSKA (reference sequence). This CDR3 has 16 residues. CDR3 amino acids: CSAPTRLAVSTDTQYF.

This chain links TRBV6-4 with TRBJ2-3; TCRdb calls TRBD2, which cannot be checked without DNA. The CDR3 covers 17 residues. The V gene's germline CDR1 is MRHNA and CDR2 SNTAGT. This CDR3 is CASSANLAGARTDTQYF.

The CDR3 region is CASSLGQGPVGMQYF. This chain links TRBV7-2 with TRBJ2-7; TCRdb lists TRBD2, though no DNA is available to test this call. The CDR3 extends over 15 amino acids. Germline CDR1 and CDR2: SGHTA and FQGNSA.

V gene TRBV4-1 combines with J gene TRBJ2-7; lacking DNA, the TRBD2 call made by TCRdb goes unchecked. In germline, CDR1 is MGHRA, CDR2 YSYEKL. This CDR3 spans 15 amino acids. The CDR3 sequence: CASSHGPVTDYEQYF.

The chain couples TRBV2 to TRBJ2-7; absent DNA, TCRdb's TRBD1 call cannot be checked. The CDR3 consists of 15 residues. From germline, CDR1 is SNHLY and CDR2 FYNNEI. The CDR3 loop reads CASSVDRGRFYEQYF.

The rearrangement joins TRBV6-1 to TRBJ2-7; the TCRdb D gene call, TRBD1, has no DNA to confirm it. The CDR3 has 14 residues. CDR1 and CDR2 (germline): MNHNS, SASEGT. CDR3 protein: CASSEYRQNYEQYF.

V usage is TRBV6-1 and J usage is TRBJ1-6; as DNA is missing, the TRBD1 call by TCRdb cannot be tested. CDR1 and CDR2 (germline): MNHNS, SASEGT. The CDR3 is made up of 14 amino acids. This chain's CDR3 is CASRSGTPSSPLHF.

The V call is TRBV14, the J call TRBJ1-2; TCRdb calls TRBD1, which cannot be checked without DNA. The CDR3 loop spans 15 amino acids. Germline V gives CDR1 SGHDN, CDR2 FVKESK. The CDR3 spells CASSHWQGSDYGYTF.

The CDR3 sequence: CSARSPWRGYNEQFF. The rearrangement links TRBV20-1 to TRBJ2-1; TCRdb lists TRBD1, though no DNA is available to test this call. Germline V CDR1 and CDR2: DFQATT, SNEGSKA (reference sequence). The CDR3 is made up of 15 amino acids.